This passage covers 29 T cell receptor beta chains from one sample sequenced in a study of regulatory T cells in long-lasting Graves disease. The time point is: newly diagnosed GD, antithyroid drugs for less than 3 months. RNA from PBMCs was the source of the TCR library. HTBI primers from iRepertoire and Arm-PCR of CDR3 regions yielded the TCR beta libraries. TCRdb recomputed calls from the multiplex PCR reads with MiXCR, one row per CDR3 protein. Of 450,000 to 600,000 distinct CDR3 sequences in the sample, about 17% were seen once. These same records also appear under a second study, on T cells in Graves' hyperthyroidism and ophthalmopathy.

The sample consisted of peripheral blood mononuclear cells (PBMCs), taken at new diagnosis, from a patient treated with antithyroid drugs. These receptors were obtained from a man aged 40-55 years with Graves disease.

This clonotype was detected many times. This chain joins TRBV3-1 and TRBJ2-5, with D possibly being TRBD2 (6 bases). The J call may be faulty, since TRBJ2-1 better matches the DNA end. Germline CDR1 reads LGHDT; CDR2 reads YNNKEL (reference sequence). The CDR3 has 15 residues. The CDR3 loop is CASSQGGGRIDEQFF. DNA of the CDR3: TGTGCCAGCAGCCAAGGAGGTGGGAGGATCGATGAGCAGTTCTTC.

This clonotype was seen many times. The rearrangement joins TRBV28 to TRBJ2-1; 7 positions match TRBD1. Germline-derived CDR1 and CDR2 are MDHEN and SYDVKM. This CDR3 contains 15 residues. The V segment lost 6 bases and the J segment 6 bases; nucleotides outside the gene matches: 11. The CDR3, as DNA: TGTGCCAGCAGACTACAGGGGCCACTGAGCAATGAGCAGTTCTTC. As protein: CASRLQGPLSNEQFF.

There are many counts of this clonotype. As DNA, the CDR3 is TGTGCCAGCAGTGATAGGTCGGGTAGCGCTAGCTCCTACAATGAGCAGTTCTTC. This sequence encodes CASSDRSGSASSYNEQFF. This chain uses TRBV6-2 or TRBV6-3 with TRBJ2-1, with D possibly being TRBD2 (5 bases). The CDR3 spans 18 residues. Trimming cost V 5 bases and J 0 bases, with 20 bases left between them. Germline loops: CDR1 MNHEY, CDR2 SVGEGT.

In its sample, this clonotype was seen many times. The chain combines TRBV3-1 with TRBJ2-1; 7 bases line up with TRBD2. Germline V lookup: CDR1 LGHDT, CDR2 YNNKEL (reference sequence). The J segment lost 4 bases and the V segment lost 4 bases, leaving 10 bases of the junction unmatched. This CDR3 has 16 residues. The CDR3 spells CASSLQSGAGYNEQFF. The CDR3 region has the DNA TGTGCCAGCAGCCTTCAGAGCGGGGCTGGGTACAATGAGCAGTTCTTC.

In this sample, this clonotype turned up many times. V usage is TRBV12-5 and J usage is TRBJ2-5, with 9 bases identical to TRBD1. This CDR3 spans 15 amino acids. Germline V gives CDR1 LGHNT, CDR2 FRNRAP. With V trimmed by 6 bases and J by 5 bases, 10 bases remained unmatched. As DNA, the CDR3 is TGTGCTAGTGGCCCTCCCGGGACAGGGCACGAGACCCAGTACTTC. It encodes CASGPPGTGHETQYF.

This clonotype was recorded many times. The chain recombines TRBV11-2 with TRBJ2-1, with D perhaps TRBD2 (6 bases). The CDR3 covers 17 residues. Germline loops: CDR1 SGHAT, CDR2 FQNNGV. The germline V and J ends were trimmed by 1 base and 1 base, with 14 bases remaining between them. CDR3 DNA sequence: TGTGCCAGCAGCTTAGCCCAGGGAGGAACTTCCTACAATGAGCAGTTCTTC. This codes for CASSLAQGGTSYNEQFF.

This clonotype was counted ten times or more. The rearrangement joins TRBV28 to TRBJ2-5; no clear D. Looked up from germline, CDR1 is MDHEN and CDR2 is SYDVKM. V lost 4 bases and J lost 0, with 6 bases in between. This CDR3 region has 13 residues. The CDR3 here is CASSSPNQETQYF. Written as DNA, the CDR3 is TGTGCCAGCAGTTCGCCGAACCAAGAGACCCAGTACTTC.

This clonotype was recorded a few times. The chain links TRBV7-3 to TRBJ2-1, with D maybe TRBD2 (5 bases). Trimming stripped 2 bases from V and 6 bases from J, with 11 bases between. The CDR3 totals 14 residues. The germline gives CDR1 SGHTA, CDR2 FQGTGA. In DNA, the CDR3 is TGTGCCAGCAGCTTATCACTAGTCGGCAATGAGCAGTTCTTC. This sequence encodes CASSLSLVGNEQFF.

This clonotype came up many times. The chain is built from TRBV20-1 and TRBJ2-5; D is unclear. The length of the CDR3 is 12 residues. The V and J ends lost 1 base and 5 bases respectively, with 8 bases between them. The germline V gene has CDR1 DFQATT and CDR2 SNEGSKA (reference sequence). The CDR3 sequence is CSARAGIETQYF. The DNA for the CDR3 is TGCAGTGCTAGAGCGGGTATCGAGACCCAGTACTTC.

This clonotype was picked up many times. This sequence joins TRBV12-3 or TRBV12-4 and TRBJ2-7; D is perhaps TRBD1 or TRBD2 (5 bases each). This CDR3 is built from 14 residues. Trimming removed 6 bases from V and 2 bases from J, with 14 bases in between. The CDR3 coding sequence is TGTGCCAGCAGATCCGGGACGAGGGCCTACGAGCAGTACTTC. Protein: CASRSGTRAYEQYF.

At least ten counts were recorded for this clonotype. The chain has TRBV11-2 and TRBJ2-7; TRBD2 might be the D (6 bases). V was trimmed by 4 bases and J by 0 bases, leaving 10 bases between them. This CDR3 comprises 14 residues. Germline V gene lookup returns CDR1 SGHAT and CDR2 FQNNGV. CDR3 protein: CASSSQRVSYEQYF. For the CDR3, the DNA is TGTGCCAGCAGCTCCCAGCGGGTCTCCTACGAGCAGTACTTC.

This clonotype was detected ten times or more. The chain is built from TRBV27 and TRBJ1-6, with 7 bases matching TRBD1. Germline-derived CDR1 and CDR2 are MNHEY and SMNVEV (reference sequence). There are 14 residues in the CDR3. V trimming: 3 bases; J trimming: 5 bases; junction bases outside the gene matches: 1. The CDR3 DNA reads as TGTGCCAGCAGTTTCGACAGGGATAATTCACCCCTCCACTTT. This sequence encodes CASSFDRDNSPLHF.

This clonotype was observed a handful of times. The V call is TRBV6-2 or TRBV6-3, the J call TRBJ2-4; D gene uncertain. Per germline, CDR1 MNHEY and CDR2 SVGEGT. The CDR3 runs to 17 residues. V was cut by 2 bases and J by 3 bases, with 17 bases left in between. In nucleotides, the CDR3 is TGTGCCAGCAGTTACACACTCCGGCGTCGTGACAAAAACATTCAGTACTTC. Translated, it gives CASSYTLRRRDKNIQYF.

The genes are TRBV6-9 and TRBJ1-3, with a weak D call TRBD1 (5 bases). The CDR3 is made up of 17 amino acids. Germline CDR1 MNHGY, CDR2 SVAAGI. V lost 3 bases, J lost 0 bases, and 15 bases lay in between. CDR3 residues: CASSYSLRDPSGNTIYF. In DNA, the CDR3 is TGTGCCAGCAGTTACTCTCTCCGGGACCCCTCTGGAAACACCATATATTTT.

This clonotype has a count of ten or more. This rearrangement joins TRBV18 to TRBJ1-1; D is ambiguous. This CDR3 has 15 amino acids. Germline CDR1 is KGHSH and CDR2 is LQKENI. The V end was cut by 0 bases, the J end by 1 base, with 9 bases between. Here the CDR3 reads CASSPPVGPNTEAFF. CDR3 nucleotides: TGTGCCAGCTCACCACCGGTAGGGCCGAACACTGAAGCTTTCTTT.

This clonotype was seen many times. The chain joins TRBV28 to TRBJ2-3, with 13 positions matching TRBD2. J was trimmed by 4 bases and V by 4 bases; bases with no gene match: 2. CDR3 size: 15 residues. Per the germline V gene, CDR1 is MDHEN and CDR2 is SYDVKM. CDR3 coding DNA: TGTGCCAGCAGTTGGACTAGCGGGAGTGCAGATACGCAGTATTTT. Translating it yields CASSWTSGSADTQYF.

The V call is TRBV5-1, the J call TRBJ2-7; 9 bases match TRBD1. The ends lost 4 bases at V and 3 bases at J; junction bases unmatched: 8. The CDR3 is made up of 15 amino acids. Germline loops: CDR1 SGHRS, CDR2 YFSETQ. The CDR3 protein is CASSGPGTGLYEQYF. As DNA, the CDR3 is TGCGCCAGCAGCGGACCTGGGACAGGGCTCTACGAGCAGTACTTC.

This clonotype was detected many times. The chain joins TRBV28 to TRBJ2-1; no clear D gene. The CDR3 is 16 residues long. Germline V lookup: CDR1 MDHEN, CDR2 SYDVKM. V was pared by 6 bases and J by 3 bases, with 18 bases between. The DNA for the CDR3 is TGTGCCAGCAGCCCTACTACAAAAACTTACTACAATGAGCAGTTCTTC. Protein sequence: CASSPTTKTYYNEQFF.

As concerns this clonotype: At one of its ends the junction is not consistent with the germline gene, which may arise from a read error. This chain connects TRBV11-2 to TRBJ2-2; a weak D match, TRBD2 (6 bases). The CDR3 spans 17 residues. Germline V CDR1 and CDR2: SGHAT, FQNNGV. CDR3 in amino acids: CAGSAILLALNNGELFF. The CDR3 nucleotides read TGTGCCGGCAGCGCTATCCTACTAGCACTTAACAACGGGGAGCTGTTTTTT.

This clonotype was seen many times. For the CDR3, the DNA is TGTGCCAGCAGCTATAGCGGGAATTTGGGCAATGAGCAGTTCTTC. Protein sequence: CASSYSGNLGNEQFF. This chain connects TRBV11-2 to TRBJ2-1; TRBD2 matches 8 bases. Per germline, CDR1 SGHAT and CDR2 FQNNGV. The CDR3 has 15 amino acids. J lost 6 bases, V lost 4 bases, and 8 bases had no gene match.

There are many counts of this clonotype. The rearrangement uses TRBV18 and TRBJ2-3, with D hard to call. The CDR3 has 12 amino acids. CDR1 is KGHSH, CDR2 LQKENI, per germline. Between the trimmed V and J ends, which lost 4 bases and 5 bases, there was a span of 7 bases. The CDR3 sequence is CASSLLVDTQYF. The CDR3 DNA reads as TGTGCCAGCTCACTCCTAGTAGATACGCAGTATTTT.

In this sample, this clonotype turned up many times. The V gene is TRBV2, the J gene TRBJ2-2; D unresolved. CDR1 and CDR2 (germline): SNHLY, FYNNEI. The CDR3 loop spans 12 amino acids. Trimming removed 7 bases at V and 0 bases at J, with 3 bases between. The CDR3 reads CASKANTGELFF. The CDR3 coding sequence is TGTGCCAGCAAGGCGAACACCGGGGAGCTGTTTTTT. The entire variable domain, with the rest obtained from reference TRBV2 and TRBJ2-2, is as follows: EPEVTQTPSHQVTQMGQEVILRCVPISNHLYFYWYRQILGQKVEFLVSFYNNEISEKSEIFDDQFSVERPDGSNFTLKIRSTKLEDSAMYFCASKANTGELFFGEGSRLTVL.

This clonotype was counted only a few times. The chain employs TRBV9 and TRBJ1-2; TRBD1 aligns across 7 bases. V gave up 4 bases and J gave up 3 bases; unmatched junction bases: 12. CDR3 size: 16 residues. Looked up from germline, CDR1 is SGDLS and CDR2 is YYNGEE. In DNA, the CDR3 is TGTGCCAGCAGCCCCGACCCACAGGGGCGAGACTATGGCTACACCTTC. It translates to CASSPDPQGRDYGYTF.

The sample holds many counts of this clonotype. The chain has TRBV20-1 and TRBJ2-2; 7 bases map to TRBD1. V lost 3 bases and J lost 7; bases outside the gene matches: 5. CDR1 DFQATT and CDR2 SNEGSKA come from the germline V gene (reference sequence). This CDR3 spans 13 amino acids. CDR3 residues: CSASTGASGELFF. CDR3 nucleotide sequence: TGCAGTGCTAGCACAGGGGCAAGCGGGGAGCTGTTTTTT.

The chain has TRBV7-3 and TRBJ2-2; D is unclear. V lost 6 bases and J lost 5, with 16 bases in between. Germline values: CDR1 SGHTA, CDR2 FQGTGA. The CDR3 length is 15 residues. CDR3: CASREDRSRTGELFF. The CDR3 nucleotides are TGTGCCAGCAGAGAGGACCGTAGTAGAACCGGGGAGCTGTTTTTT.

Notes on this clonotype: This sequence may be a read error, since a much larger clone differs from it by one base. The chain is built from TRBV11-3 and TRBJ2-1; 7 bases line up with TRBD2. This CDR3 has 14 residues. CDR1 is SGHNT and CDR2 is YENEEA in the germline V gene. CDR3: CASSLEGLNNEQLF. The CDR3 nucleotides read TGTGCCAGCAGCTTAGAGGGACTAAACAATGAGCAGCTCTTC.

This clonotype was seen a few times. The V and J genes are TRBV5-1 and TRBJ2-7; 8 nucleotides agree with TRBD1. Germline V gives CDR1 SGHRS, CDR2 YFSETQ. The CDR3 totals 13 residues. The V segment lost 4 bases and the J segment 6 bases; nucleotides outside the gene matches: 6. The CDR3 DNA is TGCGCCAGCAGCCGAGGACAGGGAGCCGAGCAGTACTTC. This encodes CASSRGQGAEQYF.

Many counts were recorded for this clonotype. The gene calls are TRBV2 and TRBJ2-3; D may be TRBD1 or TRBD2 (5 bases each). Germline V gene sequence: CDR1 SNHLY, CDR2 FYNNEI. This CDR3 spans 12 amino acids. V was cut by 8 bases and J by 3 bases, with 9 bases left in between. For the CDR3, the DNA is TGTGCCAGCCCGTGGGGGACAGATACGCAGTATTTT. Translating it yields CASPWGTDTQYF. The full variable domain, in which reference TRBV2 and TRBJ2-3 provide the parts outside the CDR3, is EPEVTQTPSHQVTQMGQEVILRCVPISNHLYFYWYRQILGQKVEFLVSFYNNEISEKSEIFDDQFSVERPDGSNFTLKIRSTKLEDSAMYFCASPWGTDTQYFGPGTRLTVL.

At least ten counts were recorded for this clonotype. V and J are TRBV5-1 and TRBJ2-2; 8 positions match TRBD1. Trimming at V came to 3 bases and at J to 3 bases, leaving 4 bases not matched to a gene. This CDR3 has 15 amino acids. Germline V CDR1 and CDR2: SGHRS, YFSETQ. CDR3 in DNA: TGCGCCAGCAGCTCCGGGACAGGTTACACCGGGGAGCTGTTTTTT. Translated, it gives CASSSGTGYTGELFF.